This T cell receptor beta chain was identified during a study of cytomegalovirus exposure and HLA in healthy donors. Primers included in the PCR were 60 Vbeta and 13 Jbeta primers. Generated by immunoSEQ multiplex PCR, the TCRdb table keeps only in-frame clones and is missing some. Found here are 150,000 to 200,000 clones; the top ten clones hold around 0.79%. V dropped 5 bases and J dropped 6; count of bases not matched to a gene: 15. Germline CDR1 is SGHNT and CDR2 is YENEEA. The CDR3 sequence is 17 residues long. Sequencing was performed on PBMCs. The receptor was isolated from a woman aged 18-29 years in good health and CMV-seropositive. The rearrangement uses TRBV11-3 and TRBJ2-3, with TRBD2 identical over 9 bases. The DNA for the CDR3 is TGTGCCAGCAGCGAATTCCCATGGCTAGCGGGGCGGGATACGCAGTATTTT. Its translation: CASSEFPWLAGRDTQYF.